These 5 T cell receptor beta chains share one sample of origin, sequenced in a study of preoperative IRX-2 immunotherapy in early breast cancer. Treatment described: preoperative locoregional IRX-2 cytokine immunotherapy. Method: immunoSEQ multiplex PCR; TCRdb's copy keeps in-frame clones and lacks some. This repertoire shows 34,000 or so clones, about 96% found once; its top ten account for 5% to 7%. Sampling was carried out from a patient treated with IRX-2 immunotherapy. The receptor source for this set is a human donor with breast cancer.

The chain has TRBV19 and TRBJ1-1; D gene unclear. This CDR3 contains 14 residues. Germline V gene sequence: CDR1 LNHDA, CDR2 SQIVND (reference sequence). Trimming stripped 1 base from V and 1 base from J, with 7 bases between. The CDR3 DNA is TGTGCCAGTAGTATAGGACCGGCGAACACTGAAGCTTTCTTT. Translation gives CASSIGPANTEAFF.

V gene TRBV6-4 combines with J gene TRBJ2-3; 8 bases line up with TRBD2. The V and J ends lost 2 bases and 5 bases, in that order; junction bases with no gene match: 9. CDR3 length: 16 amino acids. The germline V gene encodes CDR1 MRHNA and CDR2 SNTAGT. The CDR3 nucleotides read TGTGCCAGCAGTGACAGTCCAAGCGGGGGCGTAGATACGCAGTATTTT. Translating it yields CASSDSPSGGVDTQYF.

The CDR3 nucleotides are TGCGCCAGCAGCTTGGCCCTGGGCTCAGGAACCGTTGAAGCTTTCTTT. This encodes CASSLALGSGTVEAFF. The chain joins TRBV5-1 to TRBJ1-1, with D uncertain. The CDR3 length is 16 residues. Trimming took 0 bases from V and 7 from J, leaving 19 bases between them. Per the germline V gene, CDR1 is SGHRS and CDR2 is YFSETQ.

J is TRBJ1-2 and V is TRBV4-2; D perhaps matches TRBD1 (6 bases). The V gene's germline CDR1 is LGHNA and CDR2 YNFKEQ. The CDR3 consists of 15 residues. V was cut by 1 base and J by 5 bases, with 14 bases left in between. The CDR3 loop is CASSQGGGEGYGYTF. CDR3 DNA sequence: TGTGCCAGCAGCCAAGGAGGGGGGGAGGGGTATGGCTACACCTTC.

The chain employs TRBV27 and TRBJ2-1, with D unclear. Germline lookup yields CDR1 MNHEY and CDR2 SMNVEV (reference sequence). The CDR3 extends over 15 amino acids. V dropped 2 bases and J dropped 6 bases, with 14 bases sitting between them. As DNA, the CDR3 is TGTGCCAGCAGTTTAAATAGTTTGGGTTTCAATGAGCAGTTCTTC. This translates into CASSLNSLGFNEQFF.